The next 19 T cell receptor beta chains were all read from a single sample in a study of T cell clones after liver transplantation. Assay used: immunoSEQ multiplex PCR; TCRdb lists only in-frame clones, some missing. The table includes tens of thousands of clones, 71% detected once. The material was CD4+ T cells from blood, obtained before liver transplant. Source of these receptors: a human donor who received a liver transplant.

CDR3: CASSFLGERGYEQYF. The CDR3 nucleotides are TGTGCCAGCAGCTTCCTAGGGGAGCGGGGCTACGAGCAGTACTTC. V and J are TRBV7-2 and TRBJ2-7, with TRBD2 identical over 7 bases. V shed 3 bases and J 3 bases; nucleotides not matched to a gene: 8. The CDR3 is 15 residues long. Germline-derived CDR1 and CDR2 are SGHTA and FQGNSA.

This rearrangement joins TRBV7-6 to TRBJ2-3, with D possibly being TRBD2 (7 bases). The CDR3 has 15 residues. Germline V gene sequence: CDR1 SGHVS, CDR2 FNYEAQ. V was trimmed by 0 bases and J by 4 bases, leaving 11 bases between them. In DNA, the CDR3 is TGTGCCAGCAGCTTAGCGGGGGGGCCGTCAGATACGCAGTATTTT. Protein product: CASSLAGGPSDTQYF.

This CDR3 is CARSSVRDRGHANSYEQYF. CDR3 sequence (DNA): TGTGCCAGAAGCTCCGTCAGGGACAGGGGACATGCCAACTCCTACGAGCAGTACTTC. The chain joins TRBV5-3 to TRBJ2-7; 10 bases are a match to TRBD1. TRBV5-3 is an ORF; its function is uncertain. This CDR3 contains 19 residues. J was trimmed by 0 bases and V by 3 bases; bases with no gene match: 15.

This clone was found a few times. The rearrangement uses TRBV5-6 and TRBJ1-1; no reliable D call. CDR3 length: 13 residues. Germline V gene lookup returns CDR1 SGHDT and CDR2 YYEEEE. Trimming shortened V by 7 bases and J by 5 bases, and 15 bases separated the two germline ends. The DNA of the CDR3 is TGTGCCAGCGACTATCTTTCAGGTACTGAAGCTTTCTTT. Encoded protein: CASDYLSGTEAFF.

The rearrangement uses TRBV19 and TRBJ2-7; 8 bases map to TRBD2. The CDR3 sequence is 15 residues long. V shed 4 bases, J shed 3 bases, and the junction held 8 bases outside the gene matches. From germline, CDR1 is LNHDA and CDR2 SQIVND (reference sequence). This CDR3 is CASSTRGDGNYEQYF. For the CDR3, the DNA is TGTGCCAGTAGTACGCGGGGGGACGGAAACTACGAGCAGTACTTC.

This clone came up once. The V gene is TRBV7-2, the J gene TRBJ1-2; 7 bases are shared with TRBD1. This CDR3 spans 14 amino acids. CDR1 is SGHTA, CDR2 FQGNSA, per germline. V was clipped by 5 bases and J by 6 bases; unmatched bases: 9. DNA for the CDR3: TGTGCCAGCAGCCAACTACAGGGGCGGGATGGCTACACCTTC. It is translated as CASSQLQGRDGYTF.

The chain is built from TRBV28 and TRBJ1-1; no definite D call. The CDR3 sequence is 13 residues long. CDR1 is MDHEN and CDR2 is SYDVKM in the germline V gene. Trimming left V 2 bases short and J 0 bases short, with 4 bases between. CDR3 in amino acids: CASSLAVNTEAFF. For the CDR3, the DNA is TGTGCCAGCAGTTTAGCGGTGAACACTGAAGCTTTCTTT.

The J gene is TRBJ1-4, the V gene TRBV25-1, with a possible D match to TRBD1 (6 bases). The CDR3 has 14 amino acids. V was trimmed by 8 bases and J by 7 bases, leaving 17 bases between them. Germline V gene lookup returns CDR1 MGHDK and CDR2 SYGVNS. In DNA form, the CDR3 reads TGTGCCAGCTCCTCGGGGGGGCGCGGTGAAAAACTGTTTTTT. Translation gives CASSSGGRGEKLFF.

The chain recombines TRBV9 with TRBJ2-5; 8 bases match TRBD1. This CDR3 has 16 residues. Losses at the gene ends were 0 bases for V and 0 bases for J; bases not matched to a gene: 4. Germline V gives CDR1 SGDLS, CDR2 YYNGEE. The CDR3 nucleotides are TGTGCCAGCAGCGTAGGGGACAGGAGGTACCAAGAGACCCAGTACTTC. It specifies CASSVGDRRYQETQYF.

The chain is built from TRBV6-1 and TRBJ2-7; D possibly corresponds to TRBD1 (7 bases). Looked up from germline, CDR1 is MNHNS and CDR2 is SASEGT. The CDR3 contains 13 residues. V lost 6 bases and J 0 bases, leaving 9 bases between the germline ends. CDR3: CASRRDSSYEQYF. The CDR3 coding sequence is TGTGCCAGCAGGCGGGACAGCTCCTACGAGCAGTACTTC.

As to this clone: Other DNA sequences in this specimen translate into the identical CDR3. CDR3 sequence reads: CASGFEGSPLHF. CDR3 coding DNA: TGTGCTAGTGGTTTTGAGGGTTCACCCCTCCACTTT. The chain links TRBV12-5 to TRBJ1-6; D remains ambiguous. Germline assignment: CDR1 LGHNT and CDR2 FRNRAP. V was clipped by 3 bases and J by 9 bases, with 6 bases between them. The length of the CDR3 is 12 residues.

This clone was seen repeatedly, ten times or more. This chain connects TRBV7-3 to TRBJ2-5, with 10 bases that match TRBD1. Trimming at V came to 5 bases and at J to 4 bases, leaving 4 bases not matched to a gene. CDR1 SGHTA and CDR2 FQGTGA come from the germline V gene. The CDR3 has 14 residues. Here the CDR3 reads CASSPGQGGETQYF. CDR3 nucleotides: TGTGCCAGCAGCCCCGGACAGGGGGGAGAGACCCAGTACTTC.

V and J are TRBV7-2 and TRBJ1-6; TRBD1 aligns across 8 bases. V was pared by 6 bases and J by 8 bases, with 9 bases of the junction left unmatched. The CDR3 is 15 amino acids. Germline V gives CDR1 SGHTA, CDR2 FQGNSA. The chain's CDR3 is CASRRDRGTDSPLHF. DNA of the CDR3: TGTGCCAGCAGACGAGACAGGGGTACGGATTCACCCCTCCACTTT.

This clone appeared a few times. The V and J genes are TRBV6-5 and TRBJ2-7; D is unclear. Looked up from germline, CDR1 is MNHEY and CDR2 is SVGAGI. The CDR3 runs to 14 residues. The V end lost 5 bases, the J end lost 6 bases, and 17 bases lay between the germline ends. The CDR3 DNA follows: TGTGCCAGCAGTGATGGTTCCTTGGTCGGCGAGCAGTACTTC. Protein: CASSDGSLVGEQYF.

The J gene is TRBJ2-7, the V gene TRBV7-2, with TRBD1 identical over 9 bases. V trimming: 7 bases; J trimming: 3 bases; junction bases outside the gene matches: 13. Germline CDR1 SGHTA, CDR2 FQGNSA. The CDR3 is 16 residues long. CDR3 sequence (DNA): TGTGCCAGCATCCCTGGGTACGGACAGGGGAGCTACGAGCAGTACTTC. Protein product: CASIPGYGQGSYEQYF. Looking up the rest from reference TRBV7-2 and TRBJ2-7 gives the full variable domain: GAGVSQSPSNKVTEKGKDVELRCDPISGHTALYWYRQSLGQGLEFLIYFQGNSAPDKSGLPSDRFSAERTGGSVSTLTIQRTQQEDSAVYLCASIPGYGQGSYEQYFGPGTRLTVT.

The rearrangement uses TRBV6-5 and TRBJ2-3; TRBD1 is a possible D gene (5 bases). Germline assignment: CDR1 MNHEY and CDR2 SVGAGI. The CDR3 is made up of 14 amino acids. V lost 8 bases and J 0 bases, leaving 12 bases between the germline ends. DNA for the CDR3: TGTGCCAGCCGAATACAGGCTAGCACAGATACGCAGTATTTT. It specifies CASRIQASTDTQYF.

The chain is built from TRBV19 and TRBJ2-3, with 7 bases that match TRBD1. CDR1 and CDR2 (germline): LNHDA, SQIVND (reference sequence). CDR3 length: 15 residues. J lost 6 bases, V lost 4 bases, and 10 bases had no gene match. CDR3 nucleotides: TGTGCCAGTAGTAATCCGGGACAGATGCCCGATACGCAGTATTTT. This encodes CASSNPGQMPDTQYF.

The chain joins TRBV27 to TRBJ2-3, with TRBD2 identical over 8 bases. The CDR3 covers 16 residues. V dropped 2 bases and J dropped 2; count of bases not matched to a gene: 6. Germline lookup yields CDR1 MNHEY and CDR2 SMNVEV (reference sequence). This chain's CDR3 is CASSLKRAGVTDTQYF. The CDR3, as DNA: TGTGCCAGCAGTTTAAAGCGAGCGGGAGTCACAGATACGCAGTATTTT.

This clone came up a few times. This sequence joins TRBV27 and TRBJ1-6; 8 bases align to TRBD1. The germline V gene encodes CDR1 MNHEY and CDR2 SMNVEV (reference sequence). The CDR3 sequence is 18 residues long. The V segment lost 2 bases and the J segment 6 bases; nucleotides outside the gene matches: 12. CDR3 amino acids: CASSLVFQGASSNSPLHF. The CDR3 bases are TGTGCCAGCAGTTTAGTGTTTCAGGGGGCCTCTTCTAATTCACCCCTCCACTTT.